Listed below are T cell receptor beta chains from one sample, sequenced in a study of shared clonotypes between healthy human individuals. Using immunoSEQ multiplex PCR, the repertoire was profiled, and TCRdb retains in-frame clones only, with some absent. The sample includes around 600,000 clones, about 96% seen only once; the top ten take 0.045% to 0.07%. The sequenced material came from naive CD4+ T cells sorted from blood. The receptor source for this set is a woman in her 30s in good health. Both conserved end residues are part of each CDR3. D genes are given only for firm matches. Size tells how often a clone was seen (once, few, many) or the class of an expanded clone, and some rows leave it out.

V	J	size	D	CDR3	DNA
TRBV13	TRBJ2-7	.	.	CASSLGRAREQYF	TGTGCCAGCAGCTTAGGCAGGGCCCGCGAGCAGTACTTC
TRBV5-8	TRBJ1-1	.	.	CASSTFYNTEAFF	TGTGCCAGCAGCACTTTTTACAACACTGAAGCTTTCTTT
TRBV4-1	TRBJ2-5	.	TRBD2	CASSQGVSGSETQYF	TGCGCCAGCAGCCAGGGGGTTAGCGGGAGTGAGACCCAGTACTTC
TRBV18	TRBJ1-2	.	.	CASSPPTREDYGYTF	TGTGCCAGCTCACCACCGACCCGGGAGGACTATGGCTACACCTTC
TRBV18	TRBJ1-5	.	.	CASSRQERDQPQHF	TGTGCCAGCTCACGACAGGAAAGGGATCAGCCCCAGCATTTT
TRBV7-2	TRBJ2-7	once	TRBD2	CASSLGGLVSHEQYF	TGTGCCAGCAGCTTAGGGGGACTAGTTTCCCACGAGCAGTACTTC
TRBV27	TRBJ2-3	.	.	CASSSGAGITDTQYF	TGTGCCAGCAGCTCTGGGGCAGGGATCACAGATACGCAGTATTTT
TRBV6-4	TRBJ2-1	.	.	CASSAQGRSSYNEQFF	TGTGCCAGCAGTGCTCAGGGGCGAAGCTCCTACAATGAGCAGTTCTTC
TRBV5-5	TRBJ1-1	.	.	CASSLAGGQNTEAFF	TGTGCCAGCAGCTTGGCAGGAGGGCAGAACACTGAAGCTTTCTTT
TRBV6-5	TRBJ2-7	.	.	CASSRSSASSYEQYF	TGTGCCAGCAGTCGTTCGTCCGCGAGCTCCTACGAGCAGTACTTC
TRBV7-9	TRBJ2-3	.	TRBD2	CASSLQWLAGGPGTDTQYF	TGTGCCAGCAGCTTACAATGGCTAGCGGGAGGGCCAGGAACAGATACGCAGTATTTT
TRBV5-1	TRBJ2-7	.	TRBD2	CASSLEAGGSEQYF	TGCGCCAGCAGCTTGGAAGCGGGAGGTAGCGAGCAGTACTTC
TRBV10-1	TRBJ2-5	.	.	CASSRGDIGEETQYF	TGCGCCAGCAGCCGGGGGGACATTGGGGAAGAGACCCAGTACTTC
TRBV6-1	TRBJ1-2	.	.	CASSERPGGYYGYTF	TGTGCCAGCAGTGAAAGGCCGGGCGGTTACTATGGCTACACCTTC
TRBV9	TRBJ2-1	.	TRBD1	CASNRGQGIYNEQFF	TGTGCCAGCAATAGAGGACAGGGGATATACAATGAGCAGTTCTTC
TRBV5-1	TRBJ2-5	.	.	CASSSQGQETQYF	TGCGCCAGCAGCTCCCAGGGACAAGAGACCCAGTACTTC
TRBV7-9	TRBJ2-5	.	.	CASSRDLRQETQYF	TGTGCCAGCAGCCGAGACCTACGCCAAGAGACCCAGTACTTC
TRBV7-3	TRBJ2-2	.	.	CASSSLSGTTGELFF	TGTGCCAGCAGCTCCCTCAGCGGGACAACCGGGGAGCTGTTTTTT
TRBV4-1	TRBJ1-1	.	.	CASSQAGFGVAEAFF	TGCGCCAGCAGCCAAGCCGGGTTTGGGGTCGCTGAAGCTTTCTTT
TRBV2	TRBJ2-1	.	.	CASRSSSTEQFF	TGTGCCAGCAGAAGCAGTAGCACTGAGCAGTTCTTC
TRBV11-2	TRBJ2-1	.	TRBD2	CASSSSGTSYNEQFF	TGTGCCAGCAGTTCCAGCGGGACCTCCTACAATGAGCAGTTCTTC
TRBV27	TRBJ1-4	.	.	CASSFRQTNEKLFF	TGTGCCAGCAGTTTTAGACAGACTAATGAAAAACTGTTTTTT
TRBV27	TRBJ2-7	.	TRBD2	CASSLSGRRYEQYF	TGTGCCAGCAGTTTAAGCGGGAGGAGGTACGAGCAGTACTTC
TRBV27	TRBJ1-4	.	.	CASRRGLGYNNEKLFF	TGTGCCAGCCGTCGGGGGCTGGGGTACAATAATGAAAAACTGTTTTTT
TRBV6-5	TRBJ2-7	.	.	CASSYSGGALTYEQYF	TGTGCCAGCAGTTACTCGGGGGGGGCCTTAACCTACGAGCAGTACTTC
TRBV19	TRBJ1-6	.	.	CASRPRWGERSPLHF	TGTGCCAGTAGACCCCGATGGGGAGAGCGATCACCCCTCCACTTT
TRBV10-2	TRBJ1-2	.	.	CASQGTPGYTF	TGCGCCAGCCAGGGGACCCCTGGCTACACCTTC
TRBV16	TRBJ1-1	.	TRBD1	CASSPRQGVEAFF	TGTGCCAGCAGCCCCCGACAGGGCGTTGAAGCTTTCTTT
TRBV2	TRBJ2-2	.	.	CASSEDGTLNGELFF	TGTGCCAGCAGTGAGGATGGGACACTCAACGGGGAGCTGTTTTTT
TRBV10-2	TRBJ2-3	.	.	CASSEVTDTQYF	TGCGCCAGCAGTGAAGTCACAGATACGCAGTATTTT
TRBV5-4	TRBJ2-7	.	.	CASSLFSAGLGEQYF	TGTGCCAGCAGCTTGTTTAGTGCCGGGCTTGGGGAGCAGTACTTC
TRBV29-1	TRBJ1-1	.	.	CSVDDEIGTEAFF	TGCAGCGTTGACGACGAGATAGGCACTGAAGCTTTCTTT
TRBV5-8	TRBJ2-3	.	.	CASRLGSLGSGRDTQYF	TGTGCCAGCAGATTGGGAAGTCTGGGAAGTGGTAGGGATACGCAGTATTTT
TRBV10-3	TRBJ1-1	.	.	CAIRWGPDTEAFF	TGTGCCATCAGATGGGGGCCGGACACTGAAGCTTTCTTT
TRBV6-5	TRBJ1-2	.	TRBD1	CASSRQGTGYGYTF	TGTGCCAGCAGCCGACAGGGAACTGGCTATGGCTACACCTTC
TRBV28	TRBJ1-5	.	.	CASSGGNQPQHF	TGTGCCAGCTCGGGAGGCAATCAGCCCCAGCATTTT
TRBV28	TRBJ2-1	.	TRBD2	CATEASGSYEQFF	TGTGCCACCGAGGCCAGCGGGAGCTATGAGCAGTTCTTC
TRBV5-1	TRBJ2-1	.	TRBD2	CASSLDQRESSYNEQFF	TGCGCCAGCAGCTTGGATCAGCGGGAGAGCTCCTACAATGAGCAGTTCTTC
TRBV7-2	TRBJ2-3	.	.	CASRRSVGVGTDTQYF	TGTGCCAGCCGTAGAAGCGTGGGGGTGGGCACAGATACGCAGTATTTT
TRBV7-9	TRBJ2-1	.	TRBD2	CASSLELAGDNEQFF	TGTGCCAGCAGCTTAGAACTAGCGGGAGACAATGAGCAGTTCTTC
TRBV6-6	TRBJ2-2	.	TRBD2	CASSSYSGNSGELFF	TGTGCCAGCAGTAGCTATAGCGGGAACTCCGGGGAGCTGTTTTTT
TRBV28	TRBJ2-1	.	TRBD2	CASSLMGLAGGPYNEQFF	TGTGCCAGCAGTTTAATGGGACTAGCGGGAGGGCCCTACAATGAGCAGTTCTTC
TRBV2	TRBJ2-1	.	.	CASSEYGPALNEQFF	TGTGCCAGCAGTGAGTACGGGCCAGCTCTCAATGAGCAGTTCTTC
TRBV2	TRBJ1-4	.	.	CASSDAASLGEKLFF	TGTGCCAGCAGTGATGCCGCCTCCCTCGGGGAAAAACTGTTTTTT
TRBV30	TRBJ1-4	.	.	CAWSWGLGTNEKLFF	TGTGCCTGGAGTTGGGGGTTGGGGACTAATGAAAAACTGTTTTTT
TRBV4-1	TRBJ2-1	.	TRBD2	CASSQDRGRTVEQFF	TGCGCCAGCAGCCAAGACCGCGGGAGGACGGTTGAGCAGTTCTTC
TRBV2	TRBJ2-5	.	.	CASSPWGDGGETQYF	TGTGCCAGCAGCCCCTGGGGGGACGGTGGAGAGACCCAGTACTTC
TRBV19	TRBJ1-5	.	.	CASSRRQLEGQPQHF	TGTGCCAGTAGTAGAAGACAGCTTGAGGGTCAGCCCCAGCATTTT
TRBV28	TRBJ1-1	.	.	CASSSPPVKETEAFF	TGTGCCAGCAGTTCCCCACCGGTTAAGGAGACTGAAGCTTTCTTT
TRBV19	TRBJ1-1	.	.	CASSIEQGVEAFF	TGTGCCAGTAGTATAGAACAGGGTGTAGAAGCTTTCTTT
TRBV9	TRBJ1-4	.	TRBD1	CASSVGVRGANEKLFF	TGTGCCAGCAGCGTAGGTGTCAGGGGGGCTAATGAAAAACTGTTTTTT
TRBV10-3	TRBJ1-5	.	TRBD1	CAISESQGDQPQHF	TGTGCCATCAGTGAGTCTCAGGGGGATCAGCCCCAGCATTTT
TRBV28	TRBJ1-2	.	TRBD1	CASRTGGFVYGYTF	TGTGCCAGCAGAACAGGGGGGTTCGTCTATGGCTACACCTTC
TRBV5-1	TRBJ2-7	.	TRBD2	CASSPNSGRSSYEQYF	TGCGCCAGCAGCCCTAATAGCGGGAGAAGCTCCTACGAGCAGTACTTC
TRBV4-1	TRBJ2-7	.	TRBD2	CASSQDRGTSGGRSEQYF	TGCGCCAGCAGCCAAGATCGGGGGACTAGCGGGGGTCGAAGCGAGCAGTACTTC
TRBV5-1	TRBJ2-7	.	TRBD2	CASSDSPLAGTYEQYF	TGCGCCAGCAGCGACAGCCCCCTAGCGGGGACCTACGAGCAGTACTTC
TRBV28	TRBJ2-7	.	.	CASSLTGFSYEQYF	TGTGCCAGCAGTTTAACAGGGTTCTCCTACGAGCAGTACTTC